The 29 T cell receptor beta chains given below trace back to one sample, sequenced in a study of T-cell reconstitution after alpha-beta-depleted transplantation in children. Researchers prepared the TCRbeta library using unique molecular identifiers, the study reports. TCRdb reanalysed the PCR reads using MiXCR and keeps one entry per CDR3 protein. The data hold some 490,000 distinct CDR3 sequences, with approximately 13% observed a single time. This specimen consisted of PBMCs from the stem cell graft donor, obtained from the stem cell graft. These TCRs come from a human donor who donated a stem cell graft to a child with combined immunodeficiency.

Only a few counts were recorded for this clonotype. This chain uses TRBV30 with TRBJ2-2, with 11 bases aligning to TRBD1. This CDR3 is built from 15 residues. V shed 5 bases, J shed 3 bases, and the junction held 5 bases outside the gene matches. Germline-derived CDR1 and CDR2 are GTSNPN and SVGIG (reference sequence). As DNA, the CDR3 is TGTGCCTGGCGGGACAGGGGGAGGGACACCGGGGAGCTGTTTTTT. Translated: CAWRDRGRDTGELFF.

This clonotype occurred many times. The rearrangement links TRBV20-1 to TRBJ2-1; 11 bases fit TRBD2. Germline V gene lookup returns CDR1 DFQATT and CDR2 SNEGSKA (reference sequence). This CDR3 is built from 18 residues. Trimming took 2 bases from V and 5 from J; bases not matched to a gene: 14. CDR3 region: CSARPPPPSGRYHNEQFF. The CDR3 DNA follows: TGCAGTGCTAGACCCCCACCGCCTAGCGGGAGGTACCACAATGAGCAGTTCTTC.

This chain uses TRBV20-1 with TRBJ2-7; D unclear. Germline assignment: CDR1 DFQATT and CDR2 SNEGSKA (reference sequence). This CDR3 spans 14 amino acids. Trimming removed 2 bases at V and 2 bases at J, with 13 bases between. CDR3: CSARTDFLPYEQYF. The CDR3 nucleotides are TGCAGTGCTAGAACTGACTTCCTCCCCTACGAGCAGTACTTC.

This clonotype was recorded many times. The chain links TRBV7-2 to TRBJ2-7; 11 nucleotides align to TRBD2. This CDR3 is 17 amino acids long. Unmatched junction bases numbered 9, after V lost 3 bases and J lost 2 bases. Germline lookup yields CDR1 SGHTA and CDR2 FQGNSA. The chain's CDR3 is CASSFPIAGGRAYEQYF. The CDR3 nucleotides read TGTGCCAGCAGCTTCCCAATAGCGGGAGGGAGAGCCTACGAGCAGTACTTC.

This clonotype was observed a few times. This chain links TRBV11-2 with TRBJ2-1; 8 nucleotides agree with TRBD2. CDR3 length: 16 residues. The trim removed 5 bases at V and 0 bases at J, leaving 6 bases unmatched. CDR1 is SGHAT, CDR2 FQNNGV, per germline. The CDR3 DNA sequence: TGTGCCAGCAGCCCCGAGAGCGGGAGCTCCTACAATGAGCAGTTCTTC. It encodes CASSPESGSSYNEQFF.

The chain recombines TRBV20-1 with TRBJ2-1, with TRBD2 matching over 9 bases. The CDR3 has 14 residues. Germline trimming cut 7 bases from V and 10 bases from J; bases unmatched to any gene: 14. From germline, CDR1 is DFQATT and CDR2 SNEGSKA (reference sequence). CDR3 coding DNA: TGCAGTGGTAGTGGGCCGCGGGGGGGATTGGAGCAGTTCTTC. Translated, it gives CSGSGPRGGLEQFF.

In DNA, the CDR3 is TGTGCCACCTCATCCCGAACCTCAGCCAGGCAGCCCCAGCATTTT. Its protein is CATSSRTSARQPQHF. The genes are TRBV28 and TRBJ1-5; D is ambiguous. CDR3 size: 15 residues. V lost 10 bases, J lost 7 bases, and 23 bases lay in between. Germline V gives CDR1 MDHEN, CDR2 SYDVKM.

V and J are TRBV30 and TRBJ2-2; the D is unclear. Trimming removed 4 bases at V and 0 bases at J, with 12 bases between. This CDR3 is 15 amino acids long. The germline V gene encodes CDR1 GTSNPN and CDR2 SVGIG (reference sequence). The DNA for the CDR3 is TGTGCCTGGAACCCCGTGGGGACGAACACCGGGGAGCTGTTTTTT. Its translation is CAWNPVGTNTGELFF.

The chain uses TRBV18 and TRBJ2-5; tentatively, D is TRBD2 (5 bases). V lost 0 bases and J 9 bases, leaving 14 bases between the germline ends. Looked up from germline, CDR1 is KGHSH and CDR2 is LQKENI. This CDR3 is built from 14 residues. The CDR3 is CASSPPIAPGSQYF. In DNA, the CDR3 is TGTGCCAGCTCACCACCGATCGCGCCGGGGTCCCAGTACTTC.

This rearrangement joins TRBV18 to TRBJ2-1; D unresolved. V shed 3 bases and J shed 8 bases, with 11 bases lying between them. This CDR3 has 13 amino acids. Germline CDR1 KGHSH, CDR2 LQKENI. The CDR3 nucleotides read TGTGCCAGCTCACCTCAACGAATACATGAGCAGTTCTTC. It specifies CASSPQRIHEQFF.

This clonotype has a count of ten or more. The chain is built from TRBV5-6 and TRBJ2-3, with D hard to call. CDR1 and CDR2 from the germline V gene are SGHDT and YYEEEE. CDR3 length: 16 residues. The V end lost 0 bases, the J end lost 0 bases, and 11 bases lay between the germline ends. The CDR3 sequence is CASSLARRRSTDTQYF. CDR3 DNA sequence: TGTGCCAGCAGCTTGGCTCGACGCAGGAGCACAGATACGCAGTATTTT. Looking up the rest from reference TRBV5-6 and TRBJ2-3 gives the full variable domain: DAGVTQSPTHLIKTRGQQVTLRCSPKSGHDTVSWYQQALGQGPQFIFQYYEEEERQRGNFPDRFSGHQFPNYSSELNVNALLLGDSALYLCASSLARRRSTDTQYFGPGTRLTVL.

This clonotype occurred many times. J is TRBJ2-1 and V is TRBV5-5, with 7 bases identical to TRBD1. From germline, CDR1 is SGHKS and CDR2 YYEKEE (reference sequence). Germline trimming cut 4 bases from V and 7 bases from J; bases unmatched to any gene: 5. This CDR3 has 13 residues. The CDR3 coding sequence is TGTGCCAGCAGCGTCGACAGGGCAAATGAGCAGTTCTTC. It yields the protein CASSVDRANEQFF.

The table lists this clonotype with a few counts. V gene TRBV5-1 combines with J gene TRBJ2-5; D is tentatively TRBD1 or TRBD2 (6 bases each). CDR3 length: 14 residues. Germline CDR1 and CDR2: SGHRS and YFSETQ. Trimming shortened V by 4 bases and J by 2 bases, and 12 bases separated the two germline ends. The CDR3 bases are TGCGCCAGCAGCCCTGGGGGGCTACAAGAGACCCAGTACTTC. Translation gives CASSPGGLQETQYF.

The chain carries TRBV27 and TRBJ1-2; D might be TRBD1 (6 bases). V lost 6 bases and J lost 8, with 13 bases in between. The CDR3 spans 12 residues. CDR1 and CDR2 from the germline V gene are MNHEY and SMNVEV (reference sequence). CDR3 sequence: CASRPQGSGYTF. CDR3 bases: TGTGCCAGCAGACCACAGGGAAGCGGCTACACCTTC.

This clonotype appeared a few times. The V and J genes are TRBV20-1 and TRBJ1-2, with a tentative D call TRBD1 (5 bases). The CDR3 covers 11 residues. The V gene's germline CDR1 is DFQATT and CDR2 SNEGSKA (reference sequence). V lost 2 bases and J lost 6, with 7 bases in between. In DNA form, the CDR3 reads TGCAGTGCTAGACAGGGAGATGGCTACACCTTC. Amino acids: CSARQGDGYTF.

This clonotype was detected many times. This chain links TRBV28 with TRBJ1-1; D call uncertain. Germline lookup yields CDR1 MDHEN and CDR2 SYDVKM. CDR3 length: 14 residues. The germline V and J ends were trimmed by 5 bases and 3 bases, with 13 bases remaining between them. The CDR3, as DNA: TGTGCCAGCAGTCCCTCGGGCTGGGACACTGAAGCTTTCTTT. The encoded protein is CASSPSGWDTEAFF.

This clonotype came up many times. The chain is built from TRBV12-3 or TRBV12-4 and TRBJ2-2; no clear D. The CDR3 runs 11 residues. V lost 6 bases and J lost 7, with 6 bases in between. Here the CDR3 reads CASSPVGELFF. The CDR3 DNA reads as TGTGCCAGCAGCCCCGTCGGGGAGCTGTTTTTT.

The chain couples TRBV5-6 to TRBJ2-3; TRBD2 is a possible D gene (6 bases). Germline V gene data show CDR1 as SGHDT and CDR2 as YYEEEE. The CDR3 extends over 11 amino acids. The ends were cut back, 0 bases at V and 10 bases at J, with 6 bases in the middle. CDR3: CASSLGLAQYF. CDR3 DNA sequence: TGTGCCAGCAGCTTGGGACTAGCGCAGTATTTT.

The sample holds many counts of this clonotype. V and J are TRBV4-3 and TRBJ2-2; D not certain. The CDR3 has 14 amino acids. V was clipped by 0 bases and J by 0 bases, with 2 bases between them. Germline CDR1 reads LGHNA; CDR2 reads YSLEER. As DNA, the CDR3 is TGCGCCAGCAGCCAAGACCCGAACACCGGGGAGCTGTTTTTT. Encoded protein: CASSQDPNTGELFF.

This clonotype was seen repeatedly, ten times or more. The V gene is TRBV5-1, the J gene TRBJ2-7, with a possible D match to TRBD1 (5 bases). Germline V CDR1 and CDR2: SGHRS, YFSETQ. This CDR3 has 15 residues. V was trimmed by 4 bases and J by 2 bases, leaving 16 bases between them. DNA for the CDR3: TGCGCCAGCAGCCCCCGACAGCCATCTACCTACGAGCAGTACTTC. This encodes CASSPRQPSTYEQYF.

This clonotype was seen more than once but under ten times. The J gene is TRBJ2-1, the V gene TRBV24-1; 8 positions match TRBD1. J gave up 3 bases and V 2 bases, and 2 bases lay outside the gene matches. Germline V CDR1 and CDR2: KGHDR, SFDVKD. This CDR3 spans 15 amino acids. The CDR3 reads CATSDYRGNYNEQFF. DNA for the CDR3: TGTGCCACCAGTGATTACAGGGGGAACTACAATGAGCAGTTCTTC.

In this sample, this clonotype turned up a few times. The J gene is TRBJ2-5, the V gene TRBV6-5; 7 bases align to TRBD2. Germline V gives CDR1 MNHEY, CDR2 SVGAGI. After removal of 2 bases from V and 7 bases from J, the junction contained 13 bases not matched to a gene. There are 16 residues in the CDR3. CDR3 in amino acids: CASSYPREGVFWTQYF. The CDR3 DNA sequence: TGTGCCAGCAGTTACCCTAGGGAGGGAGTATTTTGGACCCAGTACTTC.

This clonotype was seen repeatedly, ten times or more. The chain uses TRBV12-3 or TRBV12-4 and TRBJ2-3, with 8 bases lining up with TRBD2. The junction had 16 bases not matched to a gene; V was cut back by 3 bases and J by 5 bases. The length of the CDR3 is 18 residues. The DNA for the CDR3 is TGTGCCAGCAGTTTTTGGCCGTATCCAGCGGGAGAAATAGATACGCAGTATTTT. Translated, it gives CASSFWPYPAGEIDTQYF.

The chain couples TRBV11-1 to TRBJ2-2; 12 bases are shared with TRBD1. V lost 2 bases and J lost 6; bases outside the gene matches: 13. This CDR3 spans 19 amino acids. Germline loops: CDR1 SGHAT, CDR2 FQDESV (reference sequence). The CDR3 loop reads CASSLSRLGQGAKAGELFF. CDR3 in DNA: TGTGCCAGCAGCTTAAGCCGGCTGGGACAGGGGGCTAAAGCCGGGGAGCTGTTTTTT.

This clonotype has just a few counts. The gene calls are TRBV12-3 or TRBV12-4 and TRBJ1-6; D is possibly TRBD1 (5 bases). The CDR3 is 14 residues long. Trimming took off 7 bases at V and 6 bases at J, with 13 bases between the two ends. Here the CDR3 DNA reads TGTGCCAGCACTTCCCCGGGACTTAATTCACCCCTCCACTTT. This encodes CASTSPGLNSPLHF.

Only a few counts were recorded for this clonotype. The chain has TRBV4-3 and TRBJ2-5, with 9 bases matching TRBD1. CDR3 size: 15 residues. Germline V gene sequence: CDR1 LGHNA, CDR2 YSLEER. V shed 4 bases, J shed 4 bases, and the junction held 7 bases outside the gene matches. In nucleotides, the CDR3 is TGCGCCAGCAGCCCTGGACAGGGGACACTAGAGACCCAGTACTTC. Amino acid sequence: CASSPGQGTLETQYF.

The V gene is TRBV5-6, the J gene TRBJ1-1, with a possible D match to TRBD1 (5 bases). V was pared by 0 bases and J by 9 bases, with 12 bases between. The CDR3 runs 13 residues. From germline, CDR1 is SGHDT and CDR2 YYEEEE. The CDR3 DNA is TGTGCCAGCAGCTTGGCCCAGGGACTAAAAGCTTTCTTT. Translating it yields CASSLAQGLKAFF. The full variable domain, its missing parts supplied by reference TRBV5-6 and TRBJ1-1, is DAGVTQSPTHLIKTRGQQVTLRCSPKSGHDTVSWYQQALGQGPQFIFQYYEEEERQRGNFPDRFSGHQFPNYSSELNVNALLLGDSALYLCASSLAQGLKAFFGQGTRLTVV.

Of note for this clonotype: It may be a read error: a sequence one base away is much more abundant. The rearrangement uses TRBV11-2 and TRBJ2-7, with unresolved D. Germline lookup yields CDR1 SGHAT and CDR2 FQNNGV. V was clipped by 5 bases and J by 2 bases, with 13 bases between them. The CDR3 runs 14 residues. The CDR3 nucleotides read TGTGCCAGCAGCCCCGGACGGACCCCCTACGAGCAGTACTTC. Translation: CASSPGRTPYEQYF.

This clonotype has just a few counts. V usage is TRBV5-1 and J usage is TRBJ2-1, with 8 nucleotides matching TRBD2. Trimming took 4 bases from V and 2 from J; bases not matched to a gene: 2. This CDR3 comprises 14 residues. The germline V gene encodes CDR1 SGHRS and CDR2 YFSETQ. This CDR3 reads CASSTTSAYNEQFF. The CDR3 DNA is TGCGCCAGCAGCACGACTAGCGCCTACAATGAGCAGTTCTTC.